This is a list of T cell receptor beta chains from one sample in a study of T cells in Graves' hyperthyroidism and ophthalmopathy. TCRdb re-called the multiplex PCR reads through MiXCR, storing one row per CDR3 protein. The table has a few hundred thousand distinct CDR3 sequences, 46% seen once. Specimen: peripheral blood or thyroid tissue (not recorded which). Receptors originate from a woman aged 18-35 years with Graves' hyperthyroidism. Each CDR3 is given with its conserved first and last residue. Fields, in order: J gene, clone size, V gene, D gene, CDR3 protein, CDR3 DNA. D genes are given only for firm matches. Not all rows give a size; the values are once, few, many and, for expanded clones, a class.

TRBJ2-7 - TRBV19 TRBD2 CASSEREGMYEQYF TGTGCCAGTAGCGAGCGGGAGGGAATGTACGAGCAGTACTTC
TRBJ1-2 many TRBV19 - CASSLTTYYGYTF TGTGCCAGTAGCTTGACAACCTACTATGGCTACACCTTC
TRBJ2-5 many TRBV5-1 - CASSRGKETQYF TGCGCCAGCAGCCGGGGAAAAGAGACCCAGTACTTC
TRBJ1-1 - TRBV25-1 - CASTTQGFNTEAFF TGTGCCAGCACTACCCAGGGTTTCAACACTGAAGCTTTCTTT
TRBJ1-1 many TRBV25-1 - CASRGYLRLDTEAFF TGTGCCAGCCGTGGTTACTTGAGGTTGGACACTGAAGCTTTCTTT
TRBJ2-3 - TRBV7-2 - CARGGELGTDTQYF TGTGCCAGGGGGGGCGAGCTGGGCACAGATACGCAGTATTTT
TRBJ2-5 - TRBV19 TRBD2 CASSGTRGWETQYF TGTGCCAGTAGCGGGACTAGGGGTTGGGAGACCCAGTACTTC
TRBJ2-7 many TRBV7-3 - CASSLSGGYEQYF TGTGCCAGCAGCTTATCCGGGGGTTACGAGCAGTACTTC
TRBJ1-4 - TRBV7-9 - CASSPYSNTEKLFF TGTGCCAGCAGTCCTTACTCGAACACTGAAAAACTGTTTTTT
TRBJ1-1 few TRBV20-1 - CSASPGPNTEAFF TGCAGTGCTAGCCCTGGACCGAACACTGAAGCTTTCTTT
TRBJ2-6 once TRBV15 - CATSRDRDAGANVLTF TGTGCCACCAGCAGAGACAGGGATGCTGGGGCCAACGTCCTGACTTTC
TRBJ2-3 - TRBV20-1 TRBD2 CSARAGGSGPDTQYF TGCAGTGCTAGAGCTGGCGGGAGTGGTCCAGATACGCAGTATTTT
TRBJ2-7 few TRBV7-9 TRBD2 CASSSSTSGRYEQYF TGTGCCAGCAGCTCCTCGACTAGCGGGAGATACGAGCAGTACTTC
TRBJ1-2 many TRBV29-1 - CSVADRENYGYTF TGCAGCGTTGCGGACAGAGAAAACTATGGCTACACCTTC
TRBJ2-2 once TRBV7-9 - CARTSGERFGELFF TGTGCCAGAACCTCCGGGGAGCGGTTCGGGGAGCTGTTTTTT
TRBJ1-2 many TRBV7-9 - CASSLVDGIGPYGYTF TGTGCCAGCAGCTTAGTTGACGGAATCGGCCCGTATGGCTACACCTTC
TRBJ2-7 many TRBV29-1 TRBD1 CSVRPGQGYYEQYF TGCAGCGTCCGACCGGGACAGGGGTACTACGAGCAGTACTTC
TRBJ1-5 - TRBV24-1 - CASSLSSGMGNQPQHF TGTGCCAGCAGTTTATCTTCGGGGATGGGCAATCAGCCCCAGCATTTT
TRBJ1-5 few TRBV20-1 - CSASSGAEPQHF TGCAGTGCTAGTTCAGGTGCGGAGCCCCAGCATTTT
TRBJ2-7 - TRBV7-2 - CASSSFLNYEQYF TGTGCCAGCAGTTCCTTCCTCAACTACGAGCAGTACTTC